What follows are 19 T cell receptor beta chains derived from one specimen sequenced in a study of T cell responses to AZD1222 COVID-19 vaccine. The data were produced by immunoSEQ multiplex PCR, yet TCRdb's version contains in-frame clones alone and is incomplete. This sample has about 59,000 clones; 80% to 85% occur once, and the top ten carry 7.3%. Sequenced here: peripheral blood, sampled on day 0 of AZD1222 vaccination. These receptors were obtained from an adult in good health.

The V and J genes are TRBV5-1 and TRBJ2-7; 7 nucleotides match TRBD1. Germline CDR1 reads SGHRS; CDR2 reads YFSETQ. There are 13 residues in the CDR3. The ends lost 3 bases at V and 1 base at J; junction bases unmatched: 1. This chain's CDR3 is CASSWGQSYEQYF. CDR3 nucleotide sequence: TGCGCCAGCAGCTGGGGACAGTCCTACGAGCAGTACTTC.

This chain connects TRBV5-5 to TRBJ2-2; 10 bases match TRBD1. The CDR3 is 16 residues long. V trimming: 3 bases; J trimming: 7 bases; junction bases outside the gene matches: 9. Germline V CDR1 and CDR2: SGHKS, YYEKEE (reference sequence). In DNA, the CDR3 is TGTGCCAGCAGCTCCTCCGGGACAGGGGTTAACGGGGAGCTGTTTTTT. Translation gives CASSSSGTGVNGELFF.

The rearrangement links TRBV11-2 to TRBJ1-4, with D perhaps matching TRBD1 (5 bases). CDR1 is SGHAT and CDR2 is FQNNGV in the germline V gene. The V end was cut by 7 bases, the J end by 4 bases, with 16 bases between. CDR3 length equals 15 residues. The CDR3 spells CASTLGAALNEKLFF. Written as DNA, the CDR3 is TGTGCCAGCACCCTAGGGGCAGCTCTTAATGAAAAACTGTTTTTT.

This rearrangement joins TRBV5-4 to TRBJ2-1; 16 bases are shared with TRBD2. The CDR3 length is 17 residues. J lost 7 bases, V lost 3 bases, and 7 bases had no gene match. Germline values: CDR1 SGHNT, CDR2 YYREEE (reference sequence). The CDR3 DNA reads TGTGCCAGCAGCTATGGGACTAGCGGGGGGGCGGAGAATGAGCAGTTCTTC. It codes for CASSYGTSGGAENEQFF.

The CDR3: CSVVPGLADTDTQYF. CDR3 sequence (DNA): TGCAGCGTTGTACCGGGACTAGCGGACACAGATACGCAGTATTTT. V usage is TRBV29-1 and J usage is TRBJ2-3; 11 nucleotides line up with TRBD2. Unmatched junction bases numbered 5, after V lost 4 bases and J lost 2 bases. The germline V gene has CDR1 SQVTM and CDR2 ANQGSEA. The CDR3 extends over 15 amino acids.

The chain recombines TRBV27 with TRBJ2-3, with D possibly matching TRBD2 (7 bases). The V gene lost 8 bases and the J gene lost 2 bases, with 17 bases spanning the gap. This CDR3 has 15 amino acids. The germline gives CDR1 MNHEY, CDR2 SMNVEV (reference sequence). The CDR3 sequence is CASRRGGAFTDTQYF. In DNA form, the CDR3 reads TGTGCCAGCCGGCGTGGGGGGGCCTTCACAGATACGCAGTATTTT.

This chain uses TRBV5-1 with TRBJ1-4; unclear D gene. V lost 0 bases and J 8 bases, leaving 14 bases between the germline ends. Looked up from germline, CDR1 is SGHRS and CDR2 is YFSETQ. CDR3 length equals 15 residues. The CDR3: CASSLAGTLQEKLFF. CDR3 nucleotide sequence: TGCGCCAGCAGCTTGGCAGGAACCCTACAAGAAAAACTGTTTTTT.

This chain connects TRBV6-6 to TRBJ2-2, with D perhaps matching TRBD1 (5 bases). This CDR3 spans 17 amino acids. Trimming cost V 5 bases and J 5 bases, with 21 bases left between them. Germline CDR1 is MNHNY and CDR2 is SVGAGI (reference sequence). CDR3 residues: CASSPGHALAPTGELFF. The CDR3 bases are TGTGCCAGCAGTCCCGGACACGCGCTGGCCCCTACCGGGGAGCTGTTTTTT.

The chain links TRBV28 to TRBJ1-5; D possibly corresponds to TRBD1 (5 bases). Between the trimmed V and J ends, which lost 4 bases and 5 bases, there was a span of 15 bases. The CDR3 is 15 amino acids. Per the germline V gene, CDR1 is MDHEN and CDR2 is SYDVKM. CDR3 loop: CASSSLSRGDQPQHF. CDR3 DNA: TGTGCCAGCAGTTCCCTTAGCCGGGGCGATCAGCCCCAGCATTTT.

The table lists this clone with a count of one. The chain uses TRBV4-3 and TRBJ2-7; TRBD1 matches 8 bases. The junction had 3 bases not matched to a gene; V was cut back by 1 base and J by 4 bases. The CDR3 consists of 14 residues. Germline CDR1 reads LGHNA; CDR2 reads YSLEER. The CDR3 region has the DNA TGCGCCAGCAGCCAAGGCAGGGGGCAATACGAGCAGTACTTC. Translated: CASSQGRGQYEQYF.

This clone was observed once. The chain links TRBV4-1 to TRBJ1-2; D uncertain. The germline V gene has CDR1 MGHRA and CDR2 YSYEKL. The CDR3 contains 14 residues. Trimming left V 2 bases short and J 8 bases short, with 15 bases between. The CDR3 nucleotides are TGCGCCAGCAGCCAACGTGGCAGCCTTATCGGCTACACCTTC. It specifies CASSQRGSLIGYTF.

The rearrangement joins TRBV27 to TRBJ2-7; 11 bases match TRBD1. CDR3 length equals 15 residues. Germline CDR1 MNHEY, CDR2 SMNVEV (reference sequence). V was pared by 6 bases and J by 5 bases, with 9 bases of the junction left unmatched. CDR3 nucleotide sequence: TGTGCCAGCAGCGCCCCGGGACAGGGGGACGACGAGCAGTACTTC. Translated, it gives CASSAPGQGDDEQYF.

This CDR3 reads CASSLPNRGTPTYEQYF. Written as DNA, the CDR3 is TGTGCCAGCAGCCTACCCAATAGGGGGACACCGACCTACGAGCAGTACTTC. V usage is TRBV7-8 and J usage is TRBJ2-7, with D tentatively TRBD1 (6 bases). Germline assignment: CDR1 SGHVS and CDR2 FQNEAQ. Trimming left V 5 bases short and J 2 bases short, with 22 bases between. This CDR3 comprises 17 residues.

The chain joins TRBV18 to TRBJ2-2, with a tentative D call TRBD1 (5 bases). Germline V CDR1 and CDR2: KGHSH, LQKENI. The CDR3 is made up of 16 amino acids. Trimming removed 0 bases from V and 7 bases from J, with 15 bases in between. The CDR3 nucleotides are TGTGCCAGCTCACCACCTGGTGGGGCGCGCATCGGGGAGCTGTTTTTT. This translates into CASSPPGGARIGELFF.

This chain uses TRBV7-6 with TRBJ1-2; D remains ambiguous. There are 12 residues in the CDR3. V lost 4 bases, J lost 8 bases, and 11 bases lay in between. The V gene's germline CDR1 is SGHVS and CDR2 FNYEAQ. This CDR3 is CASSSRNGGYTF. DNA for the CDR3: TGTGCCAGCAGCTCCCGGAATGGCGGCTACACCTTC.

The chain recombines TRBV5-1 with TRBJ2-7; 9 nucleotides line up with TRBD1. The CDR3 spans 14 residues. CDR1 is SGHRS, CDR2 YFSETQ, per germline. With 2 bases clipped from V and 6 bases from J, the junction kept 6 bases outside the gene matches. This CDR3 reads CASSLIPTGGEQYF. CDR3 bases: TGCGCCAGCAGCTTAATACCGACAGGGGGCGAGCAGTACTTC.

This chain connects TRBV2 to TRBJ1-2, with D uncertain. Deletions cut 1 base from V and 0 bases from J, with 6 bases between. The CDR3 contains 14 residues. The germline V gene has CDR1 SNHLY and CDR2 FYNNEI. The CDR3 region has the DNA TGTGCCAGCAGTGAAGAAGGCCCTAACTATGGCTACACCTTC. Translation gives CASSEEGPNYGYTF.

CDR3 bases: TGTGCCACCAGTGATCCCGGGACTAGCGGGGGCTCCGAGCAGTACTTC. This sequence encodes CATSDPGTSGGSEQYF. The chain combines TRBV24-1 with TRBJ2-7; 14 bases align to TRBD2. There are 16 residues in the CDR3. Trimming at V came to 3 bases and at J to 6 bases, leaving 6 bases not matched to a gene. Germline values: CDR1 KGHDR, CDR2 SFDVKD.

The chain joins TRBV6-6 to TRBJ1-6; 8 bases agree with TRBD1. CDR1 and CDR2 (germline): MNHNY, SVGAGI (reference sequence). This CDR3 has 18 amino acids. Trimming took 5 bases from V and 9 from J; bases not matched to a gene: 18. This CDR3 is CASSQQDNRGYLGSPLHF. The CDR3 DNA is TGTGCCAGCAGTCAACAGGATAACAGGGGGTATTTAGGTTCACCCCTCCACTTT.